The rows below give T cell receptor beta chains drawn from one sample of a study of tumor and adjacent non-tumor tissue in lung cancer. TCRdb called the multiplex PCR reads again in MiXCR, with one record for every CDR3 protein. The sample lists over 100,000 distinct CDR3 sequences, roughly 75% occurring once. The specimen sequenced was lung tumor tissue. These TCRs come from an older woman with non-small cell lung cancer. CDR3s include the opening cysteine and the closing phenylalanine or tryptophan. Fields, in order: CDR3 DNA, CDR3 protein, clone size, D gene, V gene, CDR3 length, J gene. The D gene is left open where the match is weak. Rows may omit the clone size; those that give it use once, few, many or a size class.

cdr3_nt: TGCGCCAGCAGCCAAGGTCCCCAAGAGACCCAGTACTTC
cdr3_aa: CASSQGPQETQYF
clone_size: many
d_call: -
v_call: TRBV4-3
cdr3_length: 13
j_call: TRBJ2-5

cdr3_nt: TGTGCCAGCAGATTAGAGACAGGTCCCAACACTGAAGCTATCTTT
cdr3_aa: CASRLETGPNTEAIF
clone_size: -
d_call: -
v_call: TRBV11-2
cdr3_length: 15
j_call: TRBJ1-1

cdr3_nt: TGCAGTGCTAGAACCTCAGGGGGGGACACCGGGGAGTTGTTTTTT
cdr3_aa: CSARTSGGDTGELFF
clone_size: -
d_call: -
v_call: TRBV20-1
cdr3_length: 15
j_call: TRBJ2-2

cdr3_nt: TGTGCCACCCGGGATCACCTAAACTATGGCTACACCTTC
cdr3_aa: CATRDHLNYGYTF
clone_size: many
d_call: -
v_call: TRBV6-1
cdr3_length: 13
j_call: TRBJ1-2

cdr3_nt: TGTGCCAGCAGCCATCAGGGATTGAAGACTGAAGCTTTATTT
cdr3_aa: CASSHQGLKTEALF
clone_size: -
d_call: -
v_call: TRBV11-1
cdr3_length: 14
j_call: TRBJ1-1

cdr3_nt: TGCGCCAGCAACCGGGAGGGCCGGAGCGGGGAGCTGTTTTTT
cdr3_aa: CASNREGRSGELFF
clone_size: -
d_call: TRBD2
v_call: TRBV10-2
cdr3_length: 14
j_call: TRBJ2-2

cdr3_nt: TGCAGTGCTTCCCTGATGCTAAACACCGGGAAGCTGTTTTTT
cdr3_aa: CSASLMLNTGKLFF
clone_size: -
d_call: -
v_call: TRBV20-1
cdr3_length: 14
j_call: TRBJ2-2

cdr3_nt: TGCAGTGCCCTGGTTGCGGACAGGGATCTAACTCGAGATCAGCCCCAGTATTTT
cdr3_aa: CSALVADRDLTRDQPQYF
clone_size: -
d_call: TRBD1
v_call: TRBV20-1
cdr3_length: 18
j_call: TRBJ2-3

cdr3_nt: TGTGCCAGCAGCCCCACCGGGACAGTGGGCGGGGAGCTGTTTTTT
cdr3_aa: CASSPTGTVGGELFF
clone_size: medium-sized
d_call: TRBD1
v_call: TRBV11-3
cdr3_length: 15
j_call: TRBJ2-2

cdr3_nt: TGCGCCAGCAGCCAAGGACGATTCTACGAGCAGTACTTC
cdr3_aa: CASSQGRFYEQYF
clone_size: -
d_call: -
v_call: TRBV4-3
cdr3_length: 13
j_call: TRBJ2-7

cdr3_nt: TGTGCCAGCAGCTCACAGGGCTCGCTCTATGGCTACATTTTC
cdr3_aa: CASSSQGSLYGYIF
clone_size: -
d_call: -
v_call: TRBV11-1
cdr3_length: 14
j_call: TRBJ1-2

cdr3_nt: TGTGCCAGCAGCTTAGAAGGACAGGTCGCTGGGGCCCAGCATTTT
cdr3_aa: CASSLEGQVAGAQHF
clone_size: few
d_call: TRBD1
v_call: TRBV7-8
cdr3_length: 15
j_call: TRBJ1-5

cdr3_nt: TGTGCCAGCCGTGCTAGCGGGAGAAAGATTCAGTACTTC
cdr3_aa: CASRASGRKIQYF
clone_size: -
d_call: TRBD2
v_call: TRBV12-3/TRBV12-4
cdr3_length: 13
j_call: TRBJ2-4

cdr3_nt: TGTGCCAGCAGCGACGGGACAGTGGGGGCTAACTATGGCTACACTTTC
cdr3_aa: CASSDGTVGANYGYTF
clone_size: -
d_call: TRBD1
v_call: TRBV11-1
cdr3_length: 16
j_call: TRBJ1-2

cdr3_nt: TGTGCATCCTCACGGGATGGTAGCGCAGATACGCAGTATTTT
cdr3_aa: CASSRDGSADTQYF
clone_size: -
d_call: -
v_call: TRBV6-4
cdr3_length: 14
j_call: TRBJ2-3

cdr3_nt: TGCAGTGCTAGTGATGACCACCGCTCCTACAAAGAGCAGTTCTTC
cdr3_aa: CSASDDHRSYKEQFF
clone_size: -
d_call: -
v_call: TRBV20-1
cdr3_length: 15
j_call: TRBJ2-1

cdr3_nt: TGTGTCAGCAAGCTGACGGGAGCGGCGGATACGCTGTATTTT
cdr3_aa: CVSKLTGAADTLYF
clone_size: once
d_call: -
v_call: TRBV4-2
cdr3_length: 14
j_call: TRBJ2-3

cdr3_nt: TGCGCCAGCAACCAAGGGACATTAAGTAATCAGCCCCAGCATTTT
cdr3_aa: CASNQGTLSNQPQHF
clone_size: -
d_call: -
v_call: TRBV4-3
cdr3_length: 15
j_call: TRBJ1-5

cdr3_nt: TGCAGTGCTACAACTAGCGGGGGAAATGAGCAGTTCTTC
cdr3_aa: CSATTSGGNEQFF
clone_size: many
d_call: TRBD2
v_call: TRBV20-1
cdr3_length: 13
j_call: TRBJ2-1

cdr3_nt: TGTGCCAGCAGCTTAGTAGTGGCGGGGTGGACGGAAGAGGCCCAGTACTTC
cdr3_aa: CASSLVVAGWTEEAQYF
clone_size: -
d_call: -
v_call: TRBV11-2
cdr3_length: 17
j_call: TRBJ2-5

cdr3_nt: TGTGCCAGCAGCGGCACCGGGACGGCCGCAGATACTCAGTATTTT
cdr3_aa: CASSGTGTAADTQYF
clone_size: -
d_call: -
v_call: TRBV11-2
cdr3_length: 15
j_call: TRBJ2-3

cdr3_nt: TGTACCAGCAGTTACCGGTTACAGGCTCCCCTTATTGCTAACACATTC
cdr3_aa: CTSSYRLQAPLIANTF
clone_size: -
d_call: -
v_call: TRBV6-5
cdr3_length: 16
j_call: TRBJ1-2

cdr3_nt: TGTGCCAACATCTTAACAGATACACAGTATTTT
cdr3_aa: CANILTDTQYF
clone_size: few
d_call: -
v_call: TRBV11-2
cdr3_length: 11
j_call: TRBJ2-3

cdr3_nt: TGCAGTGCCCGCAGAGACAGAACCTTTGCCTACTATGGCTACAGCTTC
cdr3_aa: CSARRDRTFAYYGYSF
clone_size: -
d_call: -
v_call: TRBV20-1
cdr3_length: 16
j_call: TRBJ1-2

cdr3_nt: TGCAGTGGGATGATGGTTGGGAAAAACATTCAGTACTTC
cdr3_aa: CSGMMVGKNIQYF
clone_size: -
d_call: -
v_call: TRBV20-1
cdr3_length: 13
j_call: TRBJ2-4

cdr3_nt: TGTGCCAGCAGTCTTCCCCCCAGGGTAGGTGCTTTCTTT
cdr3_aa: CASSLPPRVGAFF
clone_size: once
d_call: -
v_call: TRBV6-6
cdr3_length: 13
j_call: TRBJ1-1

cdr3_nt: TGTGCCAGCAGTTTTCTAGCCGCAGGCTACGAGCAGTACTTC
cdr3_aa: CASSFLAAGYEQYF
clone_size: many
d_call: -
v_call: TRBV28
cdr3_length: 14
j_call: TRBJ2-7

cdr3_nt: TGCAGTGCCATAAGGGATGAAAATTCACCCCTCCACTTT
cdr3_aa: CSAIRDENSPLHF
clone_size: -
d_call: -
v_call: TRBV20-1
cdr3_length: 13
j_call: TRBJ1-6

cdr3_nt: TGTATCAGCAGCCCGCGACTAGCGGGAGAATCCATCGGGGAGCTGTTTTTT
cdr3_aa: CISSPRLAGESIGELFF
clone_size: -
d_call: TRBD2
v_call: TRBV11-1
cdr3_length: 17
j_call: TRBJ2-2

cdr3_nt: TGCAGTACTAGAGTGAGGACAAGGGTGGACACTGAAGCTTTCTTT
cdr3_aa: CSTRVRTRVDTEAFF
clone_size: -
d_call: -
v_call: TRBV20-1
cdr3_length: 15
j_call: TRBJ1-1

cdr3_nt: TGCAGCGCTGTAAAGGAAAAGGGGACTGGGGCTTTCTTT
cdr3_aa: CSAVKEKGTGAFF
clone_size: -
d_call: -
v_call: TRBV29-1
cdr3_length: 13
j_call: TRBJ1-1

cdr3_nt: TGCCCCAACGCCGGGACAGGGGGCGATACGCAGTATTTT
cdr3_aa: CPNAGTGGDTQYF
clone_size: once
d_call: TRBD1
v_call: TRBV4-1
cdr3_length: 13
j_call: TRBJ2-3